The T cell receptor (beta chain) described here comes from a study of cytomegalovirus exposure and HLA in healthy donors. Overall study results and limits: Association with HLA alleles at 0.05 false discovery rate was found for 16,951 TCR beta sequences in a later analysis. Across donors, sequencing depth was assumed by presence/absence analyses to be roughly uniform.

V gave up 1 base and J gave up 0 bases; unmatched junction bases: 6. This CDR3 is built from 17 residues. CDR1 is LGHNA, CDR2 YSLEER, per germline. The PCR employed 60 Vbeta primers together with 13 Jbeta primers. Produced via immunoSEQ multiplex PCR; TCRdb's table is partial and in-frame only. Counted here are 150,000 to 200,000 clones, around three quarters occurring once; the ten biggest clones make up around 1.9%. Note on this clone: What it binds is unknown.

The sequence came from a woman in her twenties or thirties in good health and CMV-seropositive. The rearrangement uses TRBV4-3 and TRBJ2-3, with 8 bases matching TRBD1. Sequencing was done on a sample of PBMCs. CDR3 in amino acids: CASSQGPTGASTDTQYF. The CDR3 region has the DNA TGCGCCAGCAGCCAAGGACCGACAGGGGCAAGCACAGATACGCAGTATTTT.